This section outlines one T cell receptor beta chain sequence together with its context. These data come from a study of patients and donors after allogeneic stem cell transplantation. In TCRdb, the RT-PCR reads were re-called with MiXCR into one record per CDR3 protein. The table records approximately 33,000 distinct CDR3 sequences, around 7% of them present only once. Source material: blood, either unsorted or a sorted T cell fraction (not recorded which). The clonotype comes from a human donor who was either an allogeneic HSCT recipient or a stem cell or donor lymphocyte infusion donor (not recorded which). It is not recorded whose cells these are; they may come from a transplant donor.

CDR3 in DNA: TGTGCCAGCAGGGGACCGGTTACAGATACGCAGTATTTT. Amino acids: CASRGPVTDTQYF. This rearrangement joins TRBV19 to TRBJ2-3; maybe TRBD1 (6 bases). The germline V gene encodes CDR1 LNHDA and CDR2 SQIVND (reference sequence). CDR3 size: 13 residues. V lost 9 bases and J lost 3, with 13 bases in between.